The 19 T cell receptor beta chains in this list originate from one sample, sequenced in a study of blood T cell repertoires in COVID-19 (dated by TCRdb to 2018 to 2020). Library generation was performed with the immunoSEQ multiplex PCR assay. Held by TCRdb, this immuneACCESS table contains in-frame sequences only and omits some clones. Under half of the omission traces to an unresolved V gene where checked; the cause of the rest is unknown. Counted in this sample were nearly 250,000 clones; more than 75% of them appeared once. The ten largest clones represent approximately 5.5% of the sample. Input material: peripheral blood. Receptor source: a woman over 75 with COVID-19, enrolled during active disease.

This sequence joins TRBV19 and TRBJ1-1, with TRBD1 matching over 8 bases. Germline V lookup: CDR1 LNHDA, CDR2 SQIVND (reference sequence). This CDR3 comprises 15 residues. V dropped 7 bases and J dropped 0; count of bases not matched to a gene: 7. CDR3 sequence: CASIEQGEMNTEAFF. The CDR3 coding sequence is TGTGCCAGTATTGAACAGGGGGAAATGAACACTGAAGCTTTCTTT.

J is TRBJ2-1 and V is TRBV7-2; tentative D call: TRBD1 (5 bases). The ends were cut back, 2 bases at V and 4 bases at J, with 6 bases in the middle. CDR1 is SGHTA and CDR2 is FQGNSA in the germline V gene. The CDR3 has 13 amino acids. This chain's CDR3 is CASSLQGYNEQFF. DNA for the CDR3: TGTGCCAGCAGCTTACAGGGATACAATGAGCAGTTCTTC.

Turning to this clone: The identical CDR3 is also encoded by other nucleotide sequences in the sample. CDR3 residues: CASSPQGYGYTF. CDR3 DNA sequence: TGTGCCAGCAGCCCTCAGGGGTATGGCTACACCTTC. V and J are TRBV7-2 and TRBJ1-2; a possible D gene is TRBD1 (6 bases). CDR1 SGHTA and CDR2 FQGNSA come from the germline V gene. V was shortened by 5 bases and J by 5 bases, with 9 bases between the two germline ends. CDR3 size: 12 residues. The full variable domain, rest sourced from reference TRBV7-2 and TRBJ1-2, is GAGVSQSPSNKVTEKGKDVELRCDPISGHTALYWYRQSLGQGLEFLIYFQGNSAPDKSGLPSDRFSAERTGGSVSTLTIQRTQQEDSAVYLCASSPQGYGYTFGSGTRLTVV.

This chain connects TRBV25-1 to TRBJ2-7; the match to TRBD1 covers 7 bases. This CDR3 is built from 14 residues. With V trimmed by 4 bases and J by 3 bases, 6 bases remained unmatched. Germline values: CDR1 MGHDK, CDR2 SYGVNS. CDR3 DNA sequence: TGTGCCAGCAGTGGACAGGGTAGAGTCTACGAGCAGTACTTC. This translates into CASSGQGRVYEQYF.

This clone was counted once. The chain uses TRBV29-1 and TRBJ1-1, with TRBD1 as a possible D gene (5 bases). Looked up from germline, CDR1 is SQVTM and CDR2 is ANQGSEA. V was shortened by 3 bases and J by 0 bases, with 11 bases between the two germline ends. This CDR3 has 14 amino acids. CDR3 in amino acids: CSVDRARMNTEAFF. The CDR3 DNA reads as TGCAGCGTTGACAGGGCCCGCATGAACACTGAAGCTTTCTTT.

The CDR3 DNA sequence: TGTGCCAGCAGGGACAGGAGTCGGTTTTCACCCCTCCACTTT. It yields the protein CASRDRSRFSPLHF. The chain is built from TRBV6-5 and TRBJ1-6; TRBD1 agrees at 7 bases. The CDR3 runs to 14 residues. V shed 6 bases, J shed 9 bases, and the junction held 8 bases outside the gene matches. Germline V gene sequence: CDR1 MNHEY, CDR2 SVGAGI.

The genes are TRBV6-2 or TRBV6-3 and TRBJ1-5; D unclear. The germline gives CDR1 MNHEY, CDR2 SVGEGT. This CDR3 contains 17 residues. Trimming stripped 4 bases from V and 0 bases from J, with 16 bases between. Here the CDR3 DNA reads TGTGCCAGCAGTTCCAATAGAATTCTTAATAGCAATCAGCCCCAGCATTTT. It yields the protein CASSSNRILNSNQPQHF.

The chain combines TRBV6-6 with TRBJ2-1; TRBD2 matches 7 bases. Germline assignment: CDR1 MNHNY and CDR2 SVGAGI (reference sequence). V lost 1 base, J lost 7 bases, and 1 base stayed unmatched. This CDR3 comprises 13 residues. CDR3 sequence reads: CASSYWGGNEQFF. The CDR3 DNA sequence: TGTGCCAGCAGTTACTGGGGGGGGAATGAGCAGTTCTTC.

The chain couples TRBV3-1 (or the pseudogene TRBV3-2) to TRBJ1-3; no firm D call. The CDR3 spans 13 residues. Germline CDR1 LGHDT, CDR2 YNNKEL (reference sequence). Trimming left V 1 base short and J 3 bases short, with 4 bases between. CDR3 nucleotide sequence: TGTGCCAGCAGCCAAGTCGTTGGAAACACCATATATTTT. It encodes CASSQVVGNTIYF.

DNA for the CDR3: TGTGCCAGCAGATCCCAAGGGGGGCTAGCGGGAGAGACCCAGTACTTC. Translated: CASRSQGGLAGETQYF. This chain connects TRBV7-2 to TRBJ2-5; 8 bases line up with TRBD2. The CDR3 is 16 residues long. The germline gives CDR1 SGHTA, CDR2 FQGNSA. After removal of 6 bases from V and 4 bases from J, the junction contained 13 bases not matched to a gene.

J is TRBJ1-4 and V is TRBV19, with D unclear. This CDR3 comprises 16 residues. Trimming took off 2 bases at V and 0 bases at J, with 10 bases between the two ends. Germline V gives CDR1 LNHDA, CDR2 SQIVND (reference sequence). CDR3 protein: CASSIKATATNEKLFF. CDR3 nucleotide sequence: TGTGCCAGTAGTATAAAAGCAACCGCAACTAATGAAAAACTGTTTTTT.

The rearrangement uses TRBV6-1 and TRBJ1-2, with D perhaps TRBD1 (5 bases). This CDR3 is 15 amino acids long. Germline V CDR1 and CDR2: MNHNS, SASEGT. Trimming shortened V by 0 bases and J by 6 bases, and 14 bases separated the two germline ends. Written as DNA, the CDR3 is TGTGCCAGCAGTGAAGCCCGGGAGGGGAGGAATGGCTACACCTTC. It translates to CASSEAREGRNGYTF.

On this clone: One end of the junction fails to match germline, which may point to a read error. This chain uses TRBV19 with TRBJ2-5; the match to TRBD1 covers 12 bases. The CDR3 contains 15 residues. Germline values: CDR1 LNHDA, CDR2 SQIVND (reference sequence). Here the CDR3 DNA reads TGTGCCAGCAGTACTGGGGACAGGGGGCGGGAGACCCAGTACTTC. Protein product: CASSTGDRGRETQYF.

This clone appeared a few times. The CDR3 bases are TGTGCCAGCAGCCCAGGACAGGGCACTGAAGCTTTCTTT. Residues: CASSPGQGTEAFF. The chain is built from TRBV3-1 (or the pseudogene TRBV3-2) and TRBJ1-1; TRBD1 matches 8 bases. CDR1 is LGHDT, CDR2 YNNKEL, per germline (reference sequence). The ends lost 4 bases at V and 4 bases at J; junction bases unmatched: 2. The CDR3 spans 13 residues.

The chain has TRBV14 and TRBJ1-6; D is ambiguous. Trimming pared 0 bases from V and 6 bases from J, leaving 6 bases between. Germline lookup yields CDR1 SGHDN and CDR2 FVKESK. The CDR3 has 14 residues. The CDR3, as DNA: TGTGCCAGCAGCCAAGAAGTCGGTAATTCACCCCTCCACTTT. Its translation: CASSQEVGNSPLHF.

This chain joins TRBV18 and TRBJ2-5; TRBD1 matches 9 bases. The CDR3 runs 17 residues. The germline CDR1 and CDR2 sequences are KGHSH and LQKENI. Trimming removed 0 bases from V and 5 bases from J; junction bases left unmatched: 10. CDR3 in amino acids: CASSPPTGTGFSETQYF. CDR3 DNA sequence: TGTGCCAGCTCACCACCAACCGGGACAGGGTTTTCGGAGACCCAGTACTTC.

J is TRBJ1-1 and V is TRBV7-2; 10 nucleotides agree with TRBD1. Germline-derived CDR1 and CDR2 are SGHTA and FQGNSA. V lost 5 bases and J lost 4; bases outside the gene matches: 7. The CDR3 covers 15 residues. The CDR3, as DNA: TGTGCCAGCAGCGGACCGGGACAGGGGAGCACTGAAGCTTTCTTT. Its translation: CASSGPGQGSTEAFF.

The V call is TRBV6-5, the J call TRBJ1-2, with D tentatively TRBD1 (5 bases). The CDR3 length is 13 residues. From germline, CDR1 is MNHEY and CDR2 SVGAGI. V was cut by 7 bases and J by 4 bases, with 13 bases left in between. CDR3 sequence (DNA): TGTGCCAGCAATAGACAGACAATCTATGGCTACACCTTC. Translation gives CASNRQTIYGYTF.

The chain links TRBV2 to TRBJ2-3; TRBD1 matches at 7 bases. J gave up 6 bases and V 6 bases, and 3 bases lay outside the gene matches. The length of the CDR3 is 12 residues. Germline V gene sequence: CDR1 SNHLY, CDR2 FYNNEI. The CDR3 bases are TGTGCCAGCAGGACAGGGTTGGATACGCAGTATTTT. Translated: CASRTGLDTQYF.